These 14 T cell receptor beta chains share one sample of origin, sequenced in a study of T cells after yellow fever vaccination. TCRdb redid the calling of the 5' RACE reads with MiXCR, one entry per CDR3 protein. The data hold some 320,000 distinct CDR3 sequences, with around 4.3% observed a single time. This sample comprised PBMCs, obtained 15 days after the yellow fever booster vaccination. These receptors were collected from a man aged 18 to 30 who received the YFV17D yellow fever vaccine.

The chain joins TRBV7-2 to TRBJ1-5; 8 bases match TRBD1. CDR1 and CDR2 (germline): SGHTA, FQGNSA. The CDR3 runs to 15 residues. V lost 5 bases and J lost 7; bases outside the gene matches: 10. The CDR3 here is CASSLNAGGEQPQHF. CDR3 coding DNA: TGTGCCAGCAGCCTGAATGCAGGGGGCGAACAGCCCCAGCATTTT. The full variable domain, in which reference TRBV7-2 and TRBJ1-5 provide the parts outside the CDR3, is GAGVSQSPSNKVTEKGKDVELRCDPISGHTALYWYRQSLGQGLEFLIYFQGNSAPDKSGLPSDRFSAERTGGSVSTLTIQRTQQEDSAVYLCASSLNAGGEQPQHFGDGTRLSIL.

This clonotype was found once. A read error is possible here, since a much larger clone lies one base away. V usage is TRBV25-1 and J usage is TRBJ2-1; TRBD2 matches 11 bases. Germline V CDR1 and CDR2: MGHDK, SYGVNS. The CDR3 contains 14 residues. The CDR3 here is CASRLAGRRNEEFF. The CDR3 nucleotides read TGTGCCAGTCGACTAGCGGGAAGGCGGAATGAGGAGTTCTTC.

This clonotype was counted at least ten times. The chain joins TRBV9 to TRBJ2-7; D is uncertain. There are 12 residues in the CDR3. From germline, CDR1 is SGDLS and CDR2 YYNGEE. The V and J ends lost 0 bases and 7 bases respectively, with 8 bases between them. This CDR3 reads CASSVAEGEQYF. CDR3 in DNA: TGTGCCAGCAGCGTAGCAGAAGGGGAGCAGTACTTC.

This clonotype was seen only a few times. The chain carries TRBV20-1 and TRBJ2-3, with 13 bases that match TRBD2. The CDR3 spans 15 residues. The V gene end was trimmed by 1 base and the J gene end by 7 bases; junction bases not matched to a gene: 5. Germline CDR1 reads DFQATT; CDR2 reads SNEGSKA (reference sequence). The CDR3 sequence is CSARGTSGGQNTQYF. The DNA of the CDR3 is TGCAGTGCTAGAGGGACTAGCGGGGGCCAGAATACGCAGTATTTT.

The CDR3 coding sequence is TGTGCCAGCAGCCTGATCCGAACAGGTGAAAAACTGTTTTTT. Amino acid sequence: CASSLIRTGEKLFF. The V and J genes are TRBV6-5 and TRBJ1-4; TRBD1 might be the D (5 bases). Germline V gives CDR1 MNHEY, CDR2 SVGAGI. The V and J ends lost 6 bases and 7 bases respectively, with 15 bases between them. CDR3 size: 14 residues.

This clonotype was counted only a few times. The chain recombines TRBV6-2 or TRBV6-3 with TRBJ2-1; D is perhaps TRBD1 or TRBD2 (5 bases each). From germline, CDR1 is MNHEY and CDR2 SVGEGT. V shed 7 bases and J shed 0 bases, with 13 bases lying between them. This CDR3 is built from 15 residues. The CDR3, as DNA: TGTGCCAGCAACCCTTGGGGGAGCTCCTACAATGAGCAGTTCTTC. It is translated as CASNPWGSSYNEQFF.

This clonotype came up many times. The V call is TRBV18, the J call TRBJ1-4, with D unclear. Germline V gene lookup returns CDR1 KGHSH and CDR2 LQKENI. V was cut by 5 bases and J by 7 bases, with 14 bases left in between. The CDR3 is made up of 14 amino acids. The CDR3 reads CASSRATEGEKLFF. CDR3 nucleotide sequence: TGTGCCAGCTCAAGGGCCACCGAGGGTGAAAAACTGTTTTTT. The complete variable domain, with remaining parts taken from reference TRBV18 and TRBJ1-4, reads NAGVMQNPRHLVRRRGQEARLRCSPMKGHSHVYWYRQLPEEGLKFMVYLQKENIIDESGMPKERFSAEFPKEGPSILRIQQVVRGDSAAYFCASSRATEGEKLFFGSGTQLSVL.

This clonotype was picked up many times. The rearrangement joins TRBV9 to TRBJ2-4, with TRBD1 identical over 7 bases. The V segment lost 4 bases and the J segment 6 bases; nucleotides outside the gene matches: 7. Per germline, CDR1 SGDLS and CDR2 YYNGEE. The CDR3 runs to 14 residues. The CDR3 reads CASSPDGQANIQYF. The CDR3 DNA sequence: TGTGCCAGCAGCCCTGACGGACAGGCAAACATTCAGTACTTC.

This clonotype has a count of ten or more. J is TRBJ2-5 and V is TRBV5-6, with a weak D call TRBD1 (5 bases). The CDR3 length is 18 residues. Trimming took off 0 bases at V and 4 bases at J, with 22 bases between the two ends. The germline V gene encodes CDR1 SGHDT and CDR2 YYEEEE. CDR3 amino acids: CASSLARASRSGGETQYF. The CDR3 DNA is TGTGCCAGCAGCTTGGCCAGGGCATCACGGTCGGGTGGAGAGACCCAGTACTTC.

This clonotype was counted ten times or more. The chain joins TRBV18 to TRBJ2-1; D ambiguous. Germline V gives CDR1 KGHSH, CDR2 LQKENI. The ends were cut back, 3 bases at V and 5 bases at J, with 11 bases in the middle. The CDR3 spans 14 residues. CDR3 protein: CASSPVGGDNEQFF. As DNA, the CDR3 is TGTGCCAGCTCACCGGTCGGTGGGGACAATGAGCAGTTCTTC.

This clonotype was counted ten times or more. The limits of the CDR3 on the DNA are not certain, so only TCRdb's listed CDR3 is given. The gene calls are TRBV2 and TRBJ1-1; no DNA check was done on the table's D call, TRBD1. With termini counted, the CDR3 has 13 amino acids. The germline V gene encodes CDR1 SNHLY and CDR2 FYNNEI. This CDR3 is CASSVDFGQGSFF.

The chain links TRBV12-3 or TRBV12-4 to TRBJ1-3, with D uncertain. Trimming stripped 4 bases from V and 6 bases from J, with 22 bases between. This CDR3 contains 17 residues. The CDR3 here is CASSSLPRAEEENTIYF. The DNA of the CDR3 is TGTGCCAGCAGTTCCCTACCCCGGGCAGAAGAAGAAAACACCATATATTTT.

This clonotype was recorded many times. The chain uses TRBV12-3 or TRBV12-4 and TRBJ2-3, with 8 bases aligning to TRBD1. V dropped 6 bases and J dropped 1; count of bases not matched to a gene: 12. This CDR3 region has 17 residues. The chain's CDR3 is CASRLRRGRTGTDTQYF. CDR3 DNA: TGTGCCAGCAGGCTCCGCAGGGGGCGTACGGGCACAGATACGCAGTATTTT.

This sequence joins TRBV20-1 and TRBJ2-7, with 8 bases aligning to TRBD2. The CDR3 runs 14 residues. Germline values: CDR1 DFQATT, CDR2 SNEGSKA (reference sequence). CDR3 nucleotides: TGCATTATAGCGGGGACTAGTAGCTCCTACGAGCAGTACGTC. Translated, it gives CIIAGTSSSYEQYV.